This T cell receptor (beta chain) derives from a study of shared clonotypes between healthy human individuals. Germline-derived CDR1 and CDR2 are MGHRA and YSYEKL. The CDR3 extends over 14 amino acids. Deletions cut 0 bases from V and 7 bases from J, with 12 bases between. Splitting of each subset's genomic DNA was done evenly across several immunoSEQ plates. Sequencing was performed with immunoSEQ multiplex PCR; in TCRdb, only in-frame clones are kept and a portion is missing. Of over 850,000 clones listed, approximately 80% were seen once; the top ten hold roughly 0.55%. The sequencing input was memory CD4+ T cells from PBMCs. Subset denoted: CD45RA-negative fraction. The clonotype originates from a man between 18 and 29 years old in good health. Some clones in this sample may be carry-over from other donors' samples. The genes are TRBV4-1 and TRBJ1-2; D is ambiguous. The CDR3 region is CASSQDMGILGYTF. DNA of the CDR3: TGCGCCAGCAGCCAAGATATGGGGATCCTTGGCTACACCTTC.